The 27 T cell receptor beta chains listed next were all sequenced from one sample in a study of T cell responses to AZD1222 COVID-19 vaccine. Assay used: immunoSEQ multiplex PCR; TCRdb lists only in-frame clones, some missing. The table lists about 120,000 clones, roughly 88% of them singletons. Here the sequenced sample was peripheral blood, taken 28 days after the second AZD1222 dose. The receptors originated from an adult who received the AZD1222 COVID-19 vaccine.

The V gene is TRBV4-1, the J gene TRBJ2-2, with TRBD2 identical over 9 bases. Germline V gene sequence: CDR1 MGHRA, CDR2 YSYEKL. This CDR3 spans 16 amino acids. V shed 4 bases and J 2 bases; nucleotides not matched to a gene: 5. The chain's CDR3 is CASSLVAGANTGELFF. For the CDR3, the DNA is TGCGCCAGCAGCCTTGTAGCGGGAGCAAACACCGGGGAGCTGTTTTTT.

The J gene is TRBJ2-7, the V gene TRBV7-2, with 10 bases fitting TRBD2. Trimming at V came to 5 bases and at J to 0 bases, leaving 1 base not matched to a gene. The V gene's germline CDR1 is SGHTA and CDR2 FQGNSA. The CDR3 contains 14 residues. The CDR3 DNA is TGTGCCAGCAGCGCTAGCGGGAGCTCCTACGAGCAGTACTTC. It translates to CASSASGSSYEQYF.

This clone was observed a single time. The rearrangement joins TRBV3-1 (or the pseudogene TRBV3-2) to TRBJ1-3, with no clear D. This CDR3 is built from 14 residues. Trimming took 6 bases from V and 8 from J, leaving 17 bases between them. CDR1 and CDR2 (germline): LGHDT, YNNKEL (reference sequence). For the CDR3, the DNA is TGTGCCAGCAGGCCTCAGCCTCTCAGTTACACCATATATTTT. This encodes CASRPQPLSYTIYF.

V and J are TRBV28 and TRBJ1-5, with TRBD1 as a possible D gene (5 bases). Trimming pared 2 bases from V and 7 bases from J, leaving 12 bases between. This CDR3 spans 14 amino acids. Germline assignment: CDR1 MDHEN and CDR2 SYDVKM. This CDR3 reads CASSLGSGRQPQHF. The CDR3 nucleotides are TGTGCCAGCAGTTTAGGGTCAGGGCGCCAGCCCCAGCATTTT.

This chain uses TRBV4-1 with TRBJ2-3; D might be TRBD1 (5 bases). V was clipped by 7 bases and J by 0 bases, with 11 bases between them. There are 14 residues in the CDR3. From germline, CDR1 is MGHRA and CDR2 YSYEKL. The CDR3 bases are TGCGCCAGCAAGGCCGGACAAAGCACAGATACGCAGTATTTT. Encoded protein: CASKAGQSTDTQYF.

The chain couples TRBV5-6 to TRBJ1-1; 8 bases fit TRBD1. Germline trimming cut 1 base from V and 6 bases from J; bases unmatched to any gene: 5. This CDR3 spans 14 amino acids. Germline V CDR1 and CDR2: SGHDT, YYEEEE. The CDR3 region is CASSLTDRGAEAFF. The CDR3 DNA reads TGTGCCAGCAGCTTGACCGACAGGGGCGCTGAAGCTTTCTTT.

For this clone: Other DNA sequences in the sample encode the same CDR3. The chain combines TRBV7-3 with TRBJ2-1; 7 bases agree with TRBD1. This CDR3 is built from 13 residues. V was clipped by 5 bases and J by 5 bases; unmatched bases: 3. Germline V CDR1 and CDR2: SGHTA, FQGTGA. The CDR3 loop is CASSRDRDNEQFF. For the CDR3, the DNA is TGTGCCAGCAGCAGAGACAGGGACAATGAGCAGTTCTTC.

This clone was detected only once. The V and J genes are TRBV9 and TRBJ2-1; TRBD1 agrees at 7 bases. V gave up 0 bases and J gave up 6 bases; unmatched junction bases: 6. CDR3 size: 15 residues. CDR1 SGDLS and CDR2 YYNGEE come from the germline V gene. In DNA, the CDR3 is TGTGCCAGCAGCGTAGGGATTTACAGGGGCAATGAGCAGTTCTTC. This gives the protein CASSVGIYRGNEQFF.

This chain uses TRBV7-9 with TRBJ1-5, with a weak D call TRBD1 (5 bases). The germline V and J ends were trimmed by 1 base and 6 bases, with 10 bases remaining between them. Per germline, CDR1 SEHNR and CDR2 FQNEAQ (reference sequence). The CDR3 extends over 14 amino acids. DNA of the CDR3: TGTGCCAGCAGCTTAGGACAGTCCAGTCAGCCCCAGCATTTT. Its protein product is CASSLGQSSQPQHF.

The CDR3 is CASSEIGPNYGYTF. The CDR3 coding sequence is TGTGCCAGCAGTGAGATTGGACCCAACTATGGCTACACCTTC. The genes are TRBV6-1 and TRBJ1-2; D not resolved. The CDR3 spans 14 residues. Germline CDR1 and CDR2: MNHNS and SASEGT. The V end lost 3 bases, the J end lost 2 bases, and 10 bases lay between the germline ends.

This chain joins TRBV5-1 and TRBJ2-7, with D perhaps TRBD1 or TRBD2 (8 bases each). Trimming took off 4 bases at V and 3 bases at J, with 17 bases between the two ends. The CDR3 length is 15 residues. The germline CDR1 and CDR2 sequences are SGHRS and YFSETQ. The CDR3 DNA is TGCGCCAGCAGCCCAGGGGGCACTAGCGGCTACGAGCAGTACTTC. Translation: CASSPGGTSGYEQYF.

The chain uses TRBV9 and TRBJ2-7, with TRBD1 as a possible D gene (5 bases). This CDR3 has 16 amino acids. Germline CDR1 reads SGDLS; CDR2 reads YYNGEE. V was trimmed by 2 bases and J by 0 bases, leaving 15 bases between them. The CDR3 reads CASSVKGRLSSYEQYF. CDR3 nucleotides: TGTGCCAGCAGCGTCAAGGGGCGTCTGAGCTCCTACGAGCAGTACTTC.

The chain's CDR3 is CASSYSILQPQHF. Here the CDR3 DNA reads TGTGCCAGCAGTTACTCGATTCTTCAGCCCCAGCATTTT. J is TRBJ1-5 and V is TRBV6-5; D remains ambiguous. Germline CDR1 MNHEY, CDR2 SVGAGI. V dropped 0 bases and J dropped 6 bases, with 6 bases sitting between them. This CDR3 is 13 amino acids long.

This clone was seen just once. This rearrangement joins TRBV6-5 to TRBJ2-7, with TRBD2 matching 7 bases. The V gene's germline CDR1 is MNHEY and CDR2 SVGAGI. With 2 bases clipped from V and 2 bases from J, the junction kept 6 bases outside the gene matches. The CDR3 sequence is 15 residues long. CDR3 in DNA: TGTGCCAGCAGTTACGGTTCGGGGGGTACCTACGAGCAGTACTTC. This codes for CASSYGSGGTYEQYF.

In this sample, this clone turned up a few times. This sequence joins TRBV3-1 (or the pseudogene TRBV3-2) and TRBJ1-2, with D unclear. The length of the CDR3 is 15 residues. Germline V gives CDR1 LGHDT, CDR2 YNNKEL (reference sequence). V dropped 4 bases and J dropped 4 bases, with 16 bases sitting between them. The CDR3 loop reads CASSLGRAELYGYTF. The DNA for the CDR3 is TGTGCCAGCAGCCTTGGTCGGGCAGAGCTCTATGGCTACACCTTC.

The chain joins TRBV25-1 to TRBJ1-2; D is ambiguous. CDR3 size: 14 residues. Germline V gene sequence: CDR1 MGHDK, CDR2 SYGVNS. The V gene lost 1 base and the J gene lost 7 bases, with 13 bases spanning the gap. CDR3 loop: CASSESVGFPGYTF. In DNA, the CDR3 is TGTGCCAGCAGTGAATCCGTGGGGTTTCCTGGCTACACCTTC.

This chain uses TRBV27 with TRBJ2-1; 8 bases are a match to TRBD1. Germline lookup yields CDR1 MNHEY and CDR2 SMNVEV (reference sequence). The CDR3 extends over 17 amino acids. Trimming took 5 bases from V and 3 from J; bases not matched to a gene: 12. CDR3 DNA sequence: TGTGCCAGCAGTGTTTCCCTCCGGACAGGGCTCTACAATGAGCAGTTCTTC. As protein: CASSVSLRTGLYNEQFF.

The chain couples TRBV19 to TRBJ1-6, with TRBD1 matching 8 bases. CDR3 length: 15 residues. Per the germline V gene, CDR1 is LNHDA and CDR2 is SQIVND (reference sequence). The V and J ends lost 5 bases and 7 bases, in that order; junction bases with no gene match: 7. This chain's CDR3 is CASSLTRTGNSPLHF. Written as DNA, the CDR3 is TGTGCCAGTAGTTTGACGAGGACAGGGAATTCACCCCTCCACTTT. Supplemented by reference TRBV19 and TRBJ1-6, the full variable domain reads DGGITQSPKYLFRKEGQNVTLSCEQNLNHDAMYWYRQDPGQGLRLIYYSQIVNDFQKGDIAEGYSVSREKKESFPLTVTSAQKNPTAFYLCASSLTRTGNSPLHFGNGTRLTVT.

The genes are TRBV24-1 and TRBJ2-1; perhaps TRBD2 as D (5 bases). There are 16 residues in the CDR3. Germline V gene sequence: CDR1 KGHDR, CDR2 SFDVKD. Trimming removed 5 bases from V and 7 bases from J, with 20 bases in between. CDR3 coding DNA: TGTGCCACCAGTGGAGACGGGCGGATGGGGAGTAATGAGCAGTTCTTC. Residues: CATSGDGRMGSNEQFF.

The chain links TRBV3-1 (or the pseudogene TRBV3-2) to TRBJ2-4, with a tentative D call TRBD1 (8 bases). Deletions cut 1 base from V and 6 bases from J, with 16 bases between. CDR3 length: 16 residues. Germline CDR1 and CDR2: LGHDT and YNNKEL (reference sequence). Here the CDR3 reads CASSQGHYRGGNIQYF. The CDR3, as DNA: TGTGCCAGCAGCCAAGGACATTACAGGGGGGGAAACATTCAGTACTTC.

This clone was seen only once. The CDR3 coding sequence is TGTGCCAGCAGTGACCCCGGGTCTGGGGCTTTCTTT. This sequence encodes CASSDPGSGAFF. This chain uses TRBV2 with TRBJ1-1; D call uncertain. CDR1 is SNHLY and CDR2 is FYNNEI in the germline V gene. Trimming pared 3 bases from V and 11 bases from J, leaving 13 bases between. This CDR3 region has 12 residues.

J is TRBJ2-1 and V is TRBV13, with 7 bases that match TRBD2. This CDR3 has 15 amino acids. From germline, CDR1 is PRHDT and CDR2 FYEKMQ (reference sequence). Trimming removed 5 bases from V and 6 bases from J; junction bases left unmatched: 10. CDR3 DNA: TGTGCCAGCAGCCGTTGGCTAGCGGAGAGCAATGAGCAGTTCTTC. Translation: CASSRWLAESNEQFF.

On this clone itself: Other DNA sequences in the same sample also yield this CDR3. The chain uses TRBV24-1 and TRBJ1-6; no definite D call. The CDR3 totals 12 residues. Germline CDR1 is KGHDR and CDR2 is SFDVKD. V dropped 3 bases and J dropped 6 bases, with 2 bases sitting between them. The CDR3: CATSDGNSPLHF. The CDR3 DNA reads TGTGCCACCAGTGATGGTAATTCACCCCTCCACTTT.

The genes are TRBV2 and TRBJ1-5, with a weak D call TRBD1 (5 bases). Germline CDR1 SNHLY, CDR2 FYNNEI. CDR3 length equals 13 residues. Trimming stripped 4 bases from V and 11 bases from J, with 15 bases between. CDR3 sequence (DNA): TGTGCCAGCAGTGGACAGCGTGGTGGGACCCAGCATTTT. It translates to CASSGQRGGTQHF.

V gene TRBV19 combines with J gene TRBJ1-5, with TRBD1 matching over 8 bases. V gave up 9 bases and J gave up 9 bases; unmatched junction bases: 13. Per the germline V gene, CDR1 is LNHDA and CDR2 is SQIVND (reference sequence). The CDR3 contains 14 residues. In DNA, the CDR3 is TGTGCCAGCAACGGACAGGGTGGGGTTGGGCCCCAGCATTTT. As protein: CASNGQGGVGPQHF.

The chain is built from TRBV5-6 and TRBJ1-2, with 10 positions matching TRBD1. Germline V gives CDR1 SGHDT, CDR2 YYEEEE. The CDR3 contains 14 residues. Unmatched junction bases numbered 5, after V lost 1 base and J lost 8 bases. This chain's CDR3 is CASSLRQGAGGYTF. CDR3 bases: TGTGCCAGCAGCTTGAGACAGGGGGCTGGAGGCTACACCTTC.

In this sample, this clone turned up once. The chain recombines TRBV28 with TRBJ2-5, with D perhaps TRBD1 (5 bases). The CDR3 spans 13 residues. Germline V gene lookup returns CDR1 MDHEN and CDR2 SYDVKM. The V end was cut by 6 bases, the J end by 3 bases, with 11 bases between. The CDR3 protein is CASSVQVEETQYF. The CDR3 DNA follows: TGTGCCAGCAGCGTACAGGTAGAAGAGACCCAGTACTTC.